This T cell receptor beta chain was retrieved from a study of shared clonotypes between healthy human individuals. Study findings and constraints: Depth of sequencing was expected to influence donor clonotype sharing. Collection of samples was limited to blood; tissue repertoires likely differ.

V was cut by 4 bases and J by 7 bases, with 13 bases left in between. This CDR3 contains 14 residues. Germline V gene lookup returns CDR1 MDHEN and CDR2 SYDVKM. About this clone itself: What it binds is unknown.

Each sample came from a Caucasian adult donor living in Nashville, Tennessee. Produced via immunoSEQ multiplex PCR; TCRdb's table is partial and in-frame only. The data show a few million clones, 80% to 95% seen once. The origin of this receptor is a young man in good health. Some clones in this sample may be carry-over from other donors' samples. Material for sequencing was naive CD4+ T cells from PBMCs. Regarding subset: CD45RA+ positively selected. The chain joins TRBV28 to TRBJ1-4; the D is unclear. CDR3 protein: CASSSGGASEKLFF. The CDR3 DNA is TGTGCCAGCAGTTCAGGTGGTGCGAGTGAAAAACTGTTTTTT.